The 10 T cell receptor beta chains in this list originate from one sample, sequenced in a study of shared clonotypes between healthy human individuals. Sequenced by immunoSEQ multiplex PCR; TCRdb stores in-frame clones only, minus some. In the table there are approximately 470,000 clones, approximately 78% of which are singletons. The sequencing sample was made of PBMCs. Receptors originate from a woman in her thirties or forties in good health. Some clones in this sample may be carry-over from other donors' samples.

J is TRBJ1-5 and V is TRBV2; D is uncertain. The CDR3 runs to 15 residues. V lost 7 bases and J 1 base, leaving 14 bases between the germline ends. Per germline, CDR1 SNHLY and CDR2 FYNNEI. The DNA for the CDR3 is TGTGCCAGCAACCAGATACAGACCAGCAATCAGCCCCAGCATTTT. It encodes CASNQIQTSNQPQHF.

This clone showed up just a few times. The J gene is TRBJ1-1, the V gene TRBV30; no firm D call. The CDR3 is 12 amino acids. Germline CDR1 reads GTSNPN; CDR2 reads SVGIG (reference sequence). V was pared by 6 bases and J by 2 bases, with 10 bases between. The CDR3 DNA is TGTGCCTGCGGACGGATAAACACTGAAGCTTTCTTT. The encoded protein is CACGRINTEAFF.

A word on this clone: In the same sample, other DNA sequences code for this CDR3. The chain couples TRBV7-3 to TRBJ2-7; 7 bases are shared with TRBD2. V dropped 5 bases and J dropped 0; count of bases not matched to a gene: 4. The CDR3 is made up of 14 amino acids. Germline values: CDR1 SGHTA, CDR2 FQGTGA. DNA for the CDR3: TGTGCCAGCAGCCCCGGGACTACCTCCTACGAGCAGTACTTC. Translation gives CASSPGTTSYEQYF.

CDR3 coding DNA: TGTGCCAGCAGTTCAAGACTAGCGGGAATCTCTGAGCAGTTCTTC. Its protein is CASSSRLAGISEQFF. The chain couples TRBV7-8 to TRBJ2-1, with 11 nucleotides matching TRBD2. In germline, CDR1 is SGHVS, CDR2 FQNEAQ. With V trimmed by 6 bases and J by 9 bases, 10 bases remained unmatched. CDR3 size: 15 residues.

The chain has TRBV6-6 and TRBJ1-6; D is perhaps TRBD1 (6 bases). The CDR3 covers 15 residues. Germline values: CDR1 MNHNY, CDR2 SVGAGI (reference sequence). Trimming shortened V by 0 bases and J by 7 bases, and 10 bases separated the two germline ends. CDR3 loop: CASSYSGQQNSPLHF. DNA for the CDR3: TGTGCCAGCAGTTACTCCGGACAGCAAAATTCACCCCTCCACTTT.

This chain uses TRBV5-1 with TRBJ1-4; D perhaps matches TRBD1 (6 bases). Trimming removed 2 bases from V and 6 bases from J, with 11 bases in between. Germline lookup yields CDR1 SGHRS and CDR2 YFSETQ. The CDR3 extends over 14 amino acids. The CDR3 coding sequence is TGCGCCAGCAGCTTAGGGGGGGTTGATGAAAAACTGTTTTTT. It encodes CASSLGGVDEKLFF. Full variable domain (rest looked up from reference TRBV5-1 and TRBJ1-4): KAGVTQTPRYLIKTRGQQVTLSCSPISGHRSVSWYQQTPGQGLQFLFEYFSETQRNKGNFPGRFSGRQFSNSRSEMNVSTLELGDSALYLCASSLGGVDEKLFFGSGTQLSVL.

The chain combines TRBV6-4 with TRBJ1-1; no reliable D call. The CDR3 extends over 13 amino acids. V lost 5 bases to trimming and J lost 3 bases, with 10 bases between them. CDR1 and CDR2 (germline): MRHNA, SNTAGT. The DNA of the CDR3 is TGTGCCAGCAGTCAAGCGAAGGACACTGAAGCTTTCTTT. Residues: CASSQAKDTEAFF.

CDR3 residues: CASSSSATSGANVLTF. CDR3 DNA: TGTGCCAGCAGTTCTAGCGCCACCTCTGGGGCCAACGTCCTGACTTTC. J is TRBJ2-6 and V is TRBV7-9; a weak D match, TRBD2 (6 bases). Deletions cut 6 bases from V and 0 bases from J, with 12 bases between. CDR3 length: 16 amino acids. Germline-derived CDR1 and CDR2 are SEHNR and FQNEAQ (reference sequence).

CDR3 in amino acids: CASSSLGASGREGEQFF. Here the CDR3 DNA reads TGTGCCAGCAGTTCCCTCGGGGCTAGCGGGAGGGAGGGTGAGCAGTTCTTC. The V call is TRBV27, the J call TRBJ2-1; the match to TRBD2 covers 12 bases. Germline lookup yields CDR1 MNHEY and CDR2 SMNVEV (reference sequence). CDR3 size: 17 residues. After removal of 4 bases from V and 9 bases from J, the junction contained 13 bases not matched to a gene.

Details on this clone: Germline is not matched at one junction end, which may reflect a read error. CDR3 loop: CASSLDRDVTGELFF. The CDR3 DNA reads as TGTGCCAGCAGCCTAGACAGGGATGTCACCGGGGAGCTGTTTTTT. This chain uses TRBV11-2 with TRBJ2-2, with TRBD1 matching 7 bases. Germline-derived CDR1 and CDR2 are SGHAT and FQNNGV. The CDR3 contains 15 residues.